This T cell receptor (beta chain) was recorded in a study of shared clonotypes between healthy human individuals. Study-wide points: A small donor pool kept down the genetic and exposure-history diversity that was represented.

Germline V CDR1 and CDR2: MNHNY, SVGAGI (reference sequence). Trimming removed 0 bases from V and 3 bases from J, with 9 bases in between. The CDR3 is made up of 14 amino acids. Every immunoSEQ plate was one replicate of a subset's evenly spread DNA. Replicate PCRs run on unsorted PBMC used about 300 ng DNA, which was about 30,000 T cell genomes. Methods used by the authors: Owing to the provision of junction-only sequences devoid of quality scores by immunoSEQ, filtering differed. The protocol was immunoSEQ multiplex PCR, while the TCRdb copy is restricted to in-frame clones and leaves out a portion. V and J calls and clone size come straight from that table; D and trimming were deduced from the DNA. The sample carries about 490,000 clones, around 78% recorded once. As for this clone: Its antigen is currently unknown.

Sequenced input: PBMCs. The rearrangement joins TRBV6-6 to TRBJ2-7; D is perhaps TRBD2 (5 bases). The receptor was derived from a woman in her 40s in good health. Some clones in this sample may be carry-over from other donors' samples. CDR3 loop: CASSYSPGNYEQYF. The DNA of the CDR3 is TGTGCCAGCAGTTACTCTCCGGGAAACTACGAGCAGTACTTC.